The TCR beta chain under discussion was sequenced for a study of cytomegalovirus exposure and HLA in healthy donors. Trimming left V 2 bases short and J 8 bases short, with 22 bases between. The CDR3 spans 17 residues. Germline V gene sequence: CDR1 SGHTA, CDR2 FQGTGA. 60 Vbeta and 13 Jbeta primers were used in PCR. Using immunoSEQ multiplex PCR, the repertoire was profiled, and TCRdb retains in-frame clones only, with some absent. The sample holds 200,000 to 250,000 clones; around 82% are singletons and the top ten take roughly 3%. Sequencing used PBMCs. This sequence joins TRBV7-3 and TRBJ2-1, with D possibly matching TRBD2 (7 bases). The receptor comes from a woman between 25 and 40 years old in good health and CMV-seronegative. The CDR3 nucleotides are TGTGCCAGCAGCTTAGGACCGATAAGGGGGGGCGACTATGAGCAGTTCTTC. It is translated as CASSLGPIRGGDYEQFF.